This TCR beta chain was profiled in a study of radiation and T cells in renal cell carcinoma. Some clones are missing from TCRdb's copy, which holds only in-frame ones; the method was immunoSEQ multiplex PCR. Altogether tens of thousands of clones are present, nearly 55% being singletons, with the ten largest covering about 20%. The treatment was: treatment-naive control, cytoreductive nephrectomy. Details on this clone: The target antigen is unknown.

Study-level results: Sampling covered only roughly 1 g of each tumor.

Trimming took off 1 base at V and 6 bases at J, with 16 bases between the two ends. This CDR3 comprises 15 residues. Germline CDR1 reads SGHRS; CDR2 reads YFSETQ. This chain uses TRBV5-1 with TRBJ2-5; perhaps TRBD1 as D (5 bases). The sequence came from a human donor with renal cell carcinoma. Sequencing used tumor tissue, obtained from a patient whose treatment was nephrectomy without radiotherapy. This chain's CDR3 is CASSLTEGAIKTQYF. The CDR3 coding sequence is TGCGCCAGCAGCTTGACAGAAGGGGCCATAAAGACCCAGTACTTC.